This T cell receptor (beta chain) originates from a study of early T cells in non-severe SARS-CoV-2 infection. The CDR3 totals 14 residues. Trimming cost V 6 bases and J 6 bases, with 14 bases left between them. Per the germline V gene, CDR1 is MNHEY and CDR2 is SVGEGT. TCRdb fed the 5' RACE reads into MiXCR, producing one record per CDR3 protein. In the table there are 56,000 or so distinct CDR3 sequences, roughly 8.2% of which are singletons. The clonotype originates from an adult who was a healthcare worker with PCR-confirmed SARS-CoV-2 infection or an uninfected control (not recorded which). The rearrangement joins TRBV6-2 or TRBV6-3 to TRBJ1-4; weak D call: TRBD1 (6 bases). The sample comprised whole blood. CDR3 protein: CASSRRRGDEKLFF. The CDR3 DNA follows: TGTGCCAGCAGCCGCCGAAGGGGGGATGAAAAACTGTTTTTT.